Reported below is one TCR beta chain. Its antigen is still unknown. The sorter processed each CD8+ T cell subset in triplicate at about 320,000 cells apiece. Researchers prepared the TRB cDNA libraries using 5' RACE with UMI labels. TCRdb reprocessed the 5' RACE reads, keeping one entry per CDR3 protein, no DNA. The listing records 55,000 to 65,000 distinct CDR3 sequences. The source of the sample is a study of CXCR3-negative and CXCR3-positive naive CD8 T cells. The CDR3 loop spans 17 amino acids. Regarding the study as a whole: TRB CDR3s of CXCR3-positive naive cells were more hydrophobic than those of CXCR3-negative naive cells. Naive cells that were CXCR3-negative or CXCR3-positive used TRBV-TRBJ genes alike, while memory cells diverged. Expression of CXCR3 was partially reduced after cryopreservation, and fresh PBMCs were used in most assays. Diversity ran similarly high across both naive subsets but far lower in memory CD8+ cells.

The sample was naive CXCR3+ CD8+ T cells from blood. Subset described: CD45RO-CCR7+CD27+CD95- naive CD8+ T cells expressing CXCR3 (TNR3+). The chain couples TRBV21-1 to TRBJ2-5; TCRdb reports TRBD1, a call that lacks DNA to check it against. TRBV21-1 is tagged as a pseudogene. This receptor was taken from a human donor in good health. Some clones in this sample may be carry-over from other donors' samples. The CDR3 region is CASSKYCMGAHRETQYF.